Here is one TCR beta chain with its context. The data belong to a study of control samples from healthy donors and cancer patients. Profiled with immunoSEQ multiplex PCR; TCRdb holds only in-frame clones, not every one. The sample consists of 84,000 or so clones, about nine tenths of them appearing once. The clonotype was recovered from a man between 45 and 60 years old in good health. Sequencing was performed on blood.

The chain's CDR3 is CASSLGRDPYGYTF. As DNA, the CDR3 is TGTGCCAGCAGCTTAGGGAGGGATCCCTATGGCTACACCTTC. The chain uses TRBV7-9 and TRBJ1-2; D gene unclear. Trimming took 1 base from V and 4 from J, leaving 10 bases between them. There are 14 residues in the CDR3. The germline CDR1 and CDR2 sequences are SEHNR and FQNEAQ (reference sequence).